This T cell receptor beta chain was sequenced in a study of cytomegalovirus exposure and HLA in healthy donors. In the study overall: In a previous analysis, nearly 120 million unique TCR beta sequences were found from about 179 million T cells. Of around 400 genotyped donors, around 86% grouped in the Caucasian-associated ancestry cluster. Points from the study as a whole: Confirmation in vitro established that three CMV-associated chains were specific for CMV antigens.

The V gene end was trimmed by 1 base and the J gene end by 3 bases; junction bases not matched to a gene: 9. CDR3 size: 18 residues. The germline gives CDR1 SGHTA, CDR2 FQGTGA. A remark on this clone: The antigen is undetermined.

The PCR ran on 60 Vbeta and 13 Jbeta primers. Assay: immunoSEQ multiplex PCR; the TCRdb copy retains only in-frame clones and omits some. The sample shows approximately 150,000 clones, roughly 65% of them seen only once. Input material: PBMCs. The rearrangement joins TRBV7-3 to TRBJ2-2, with 9 bases matching TRBD1. This clonotype originated in a man aged 18 to 29 in good health and CMV-seropositive. The CDR3 DNA reads as TGTGCCAGCAGCTTAATGGGGACAGGGAATAAGGACACCGGGGAGCTGTTTTTT. Amino acid sequence: CASSLMGTGNKDTGELFF.